This T cell receptor beta chain derives from a study of CD8 T cells in Susac syndrome. The length of the CDR3 is 12 residues. CDR1 and CDR2 from the germline V gene are SEHNR and FQNEAQ (reference sequence). Trimming took off 0 bases at V and 8 bases at J, with 5 bases between the two ends. Roughly 0.45 to 1 ug RNA was reverse transcribed with random hexamers. Each CDR3 protein is one row after TCRdb ran MiXCR on the immunoSEQ multiplex PCR reads. The sample lists 350,000 to 550,000 distinct CDR3 sequences; around 85% were seen once. The chain is built from TRBV7-9 and TRBJ2-1; D is undetermined. The specimen sequenced was CD8+ T cells from PBMCs. The sequence was obtained from a human donor with multiple sclerosis. Written as DNA, the CDR3 is TGTGCCAGCAGCTTAGCGTCGTATGAGCAGTTCTTC. Its protein product is CASSLASYEQFF.